The TCR beta chain described here comes from a study of T cells in pancreatic ductal adenocarcinoma. The study, taken as a whole, reports: This surgical cohort overrepresents the minority presenting with early-stage disease. Mean clonality was roughly 0.1 in tumors and roughly 0.07 in blood, not significantly different. Tumor-versus-blood clonality comparisons may be biased toward lower tumor diversity. Compared with tumor, blood showed more total productive templates and about 8-fold more clonotypes.

This table comes from immunoSEQ multiplex PCR, and its TCRdb copy is limited to in-frame clones, with some not included. Of roughly 100,000 clones listed, roughly 96% are singletons. Trimming removed 8 bases from V and 4 bases from J; junction bases left unmatched: 6. CDR1 ENHRY and CDR2 SYGVKD come from the germline V gene. The CDR3 covers 13 residues. No neoadjuvant therapy was given to the selected pancreatic ductal adenocarcinoma patients before their surgery. Concerning this clone: The antigen is unknown.

The chain is built from TRBV10-3 and TRBJ2-7, with 9 bases lining up with TRBD1. The sample comprised PBMCs. The receptor's source is a human donor with pancreatic ductal adenocarcinoma. The CDR3 loop reads CAILQGAGYEQYF. CDR3 nucleotide sequence: TGTGCCATCCTACAGGGGGCAGGGTACGAGCAGTACTTC.